This passage covers 17 T cell receptor beta chains from one sample sequenced in a study of T cell changes during pregnancy in multiple sclerosis. The protocol was immunoSEQ multiplex PCR, while the TCRdb copy is restricted to in-frame clones and leaves out a portion. The table records about 69,000 clones, 75% to 90% of them present only once. The sequencing here drew on peripheral blood, taken before pregnancy. These receptors came from a female donor with multiple sclerosis, enrolled in a pregnancy study.

The J gene is TRBJ1-5, the V gene TRBV14; tentative D call: TRBD1 (6 bases). The germline V gene has CDR1 SGHDN and CDR2 FVKESK. The V end was cut by 2 bases, the J end by 2 bases, with 7 bases between. The CDR3 extends over 14 amino acids. CDR3 sequence reads: CASSQTGRNQPQHF. CDR3 nucleotide sequence: TGTGCCAGCAGCCAAACAGGGCGCAATCAGCCCCAGCATTTT.

The genes are TRBV5-1 and TRBJ2-2, with TRBD2 identical over 11 bases. The CDR3 is 16 residues long. V shed 3 bases and J 4 bases; nucleotides not matched to a gene: 5. Germline CDR1 reads SGHRS; CDR2 reads YFSETQ. CDR3 sequence reads: CASSSLAGGGTGELFF. In nucleotides, the CDR3 is TGCGCCAGCAGCTCCCTAGCGGGAGGAGGCACCGGGGAGCTGTTTTTT.

The J gene is TRBJ2-3, the V gene TRBV5-1; 8 bases are shared with TRBD2. CDR3 length: 16 residues. Germline CDR1 and CDR2: SGHRS and YFSETQ. Trimming at V came to 0 bases and at J to 2 bases, leaving 5 bases not matched to a gene. CDR3 amino acids: CASSLGASGFTDTQYF. DNA of the CDR3: TGCGCCAGCAGCTTGGGGGCTAGCGGGTTCACAGATACGCAGTATTTT.

The chain joins TRBV29-1 to TRBJ2-7; TRBD2 matches at 10 bases. The ends lost 0 bases at V and 1 base at J; junction bases unmatched: 3. The CDR3 runs 15 residues. CDR1 and CDR2 (germline): SQVTM, ANQGSEA. Written as DNA, the CDR3 is TGCAGCGTTGAAGAGCTACTAGCGGGGTCCTACGAGCAGTACTTC. This encodes CSVEELLAGSYEQYF.

The chain carries TRBV7-9 and TRBJ2-5; 7 bases map to TRBD1. The CDR3 runs 14 residues. V shed 6 bases, J shed 0 bases, and the junction held 4 bases outside the gene matches. Germline values: CDR1 SEHNR, CDR2 FQNEAQ (reference sequence). The DNA of the CDR3 is TGTGCCAGCAGTCAGGACAGGTACCAAGAGACCCAGTACTTC. Protein product: CASSQDRYQETQYF.

This clone was counted between two and nine times. The chain couples TRBV6-5 to TRBJ1-4; the D gene is possibly TRBD1 (6 bases). The length of the CDR3 is 14 residues. Trimming removed 6 bases from V and 7 bases from J, with 15 bases in between. From germline, CDR1 is MNHEY and CDR2 SVGAGI. CDR3 region: CASSDRLRGEKLFF. The CDR3, as DNA: TGTGCCAGCAGCGACAGGTTAAGGGGTGAAAAACTGTTTTTT.

The chain is built from TRBV7-2 and TRBJ2-7, with D uncertain. Trimming stripped 1 base from V and 4 bases from J, with 14 bases between. CDR3 length: 15 residues. Germline V gene sequence: CDR1 SGHTA, CDR2 FQGNSA. The CDR3 region has the DNA TGTGCCAGCAGCTTAGAACCCGTTGGCGGTTACGAGCAGTACTTC. This translates into CASSLEPVGGYEQYF.

The sample holds one count of this clone. The chain couples TRBV10-3 to TRBJ1-3, with a tentative D call TRBD1 (6 bases). V lost 3 bases to trimming and J lost 4 bases, with 10 bases between them. This CDR3 has 14 amino acids. Germline CDR1 ENHRY, CDR2 SYGVKD. The CDR3 DNA sequence: TGTGCCATCAGTGATGGGACATCGGGAAACACCATATATTTT. Protein product: CAISDGTSGNTIYF.

This clone was detected once. V usage is TRBV19 and J usage is TRBJ1-2; 7 bases map to TRBD1. V lost 2 bases and J lost 8; bases outside the gene matches: 17. Germline-derived CDR1 and CDR2 are LNHDA and SQIVND (reference sequence). The CDR3 is 17 residues long. CDR3 in amino acids: CASSIMGRGEATEGYTF. CDR3 DNA sequence: TGTGCCAGTAGTATAATGGGCAGGGGGGAAGCAACGGAAGGCTACACCTTC.

This clone was observed once. The rearrangement uses TRBV9 and TRBJ2-7; no definite D call. Germline CDR1 reads SGDLS; CDR2 reads YYNGEE. The V and J ends lost 0 bases and 4 bases respectively, with 11 bases between them. The CDR3 has 14 amino acids. CDR3 protein: CASSVADTLYEQYF. Here the CDR3 DNA reads TGTGCCAGCAGCGTAGCCGACACCCTTTACGAGCAGTACTTC.

This chain uses TRBV25-1 with TRBJ1-2; 12 positions agree with TRBD1. V shed 3 bases, J shed 8 bases, and the junction held 7 bases outside the gene matches. Germline V CDR1 and CDR2: MGHDK, SYGVNS. CDR3 length equals 15 residues. CDR3 in DNA: TGTGCCAGCAGTGACCCGGGACAGGGGGCGGGCGGCTACACCTTC. This translates into CASSDPGQGAGGYTF.

V is TRBV19 and J is TRBJ1-1; 8 nucleotides align to TRBD1. The trim removed 6 bases at V and 0 bases at J, leaving 9 bases unmatched. This CDR3 region has 16 residues. The germline V gene encodes CDR1 LNHDA and CDR2 SQIVND (reference sequence). The CDR3 sequence: CASRAGGRFLNTEAFF. CDR3 DNA: TGTGCCAGTAGGGCAGGGGGCAGATTCTTGAACACTGAAGCTTTCTTT.

The V gene is TRBV14, the J gene TRBJ2-3, with 8 positions matching TRBD2. Germline CDR1 and CDR2: SGHDN and FVKESK. V lost 4 bases, J lost 2 bases, and 2 bases stayed unmatched. The CDR3 extends over 14 amino acids. CDR3 sequence: CASSRGGPTDTQYF. CDR3 in DNA: TGTGCCAGCAGCCGCGGGGGGCCCACAGATACGCAGTATTTT.

The J gene is TRBJ2-3, the V gene TRBV7-8; perhaps TRBD2 as D (6 bases). The CDR3 is made up of 16 amino acids. V was clipped by 2 bases and J by 1 base, with 13 bases between them. Germline loops: CDR1 SGHVS, CDR2 FQNEAQ. The CDR3 region has the DNA TGTGCCAGCAGCTTATCGTTTGCGGGGCGCACAGATACGCAGTATTTT. Its protein is CASSLSFAGRTDTQYF.

V and J are TRBV7-9 and TRBJ2-1; 7 nucleotides match TRBD1. The CDR3 spans 13 residues. Germline values: CDR1 SEHNR, CDR2 FQNEAQ (reference sequence). The J segment lost 4 bases and the V segment lost 7 bases, leaving 4 bases of the junction unmatched. CDR3 coding DNA: TGTGCCAGCATCCAGGGGGTATACAATGAGCAGTTCTTC. Its protein is CASIQGVYNEQFF.

The chain joins TRBV7-3 to TRBJ1-6; D not resolved. V lost 5 bases, J lost 9 bases, and 11 bases lay in between. The CDR3 extends over 13 amino acids. Germline loops: CDR1 SGHTA, CDR2 FQGTGA. The chain's CDR3 is CASSADLSSPLHF. The CDR3 nucleotides read TGTGCCAGCAGCGCCGACTTGAGTTCACCCCTCCACTTT.

The chain links TRBV10-3 to TRBJ1-2, with 9 bases fitting TRBD1. Germline CDR1 is ENHRY and CDR2 is SYGVKD. This CDR3 comprises 15 residues. J lost 4 bases, V lost 7 bases, and 10 bases had no gene match. The CDR3 bases are TGTGCCATCACCCAAGGGGACAGGGAGGCCTATGGCTACACCTTC. Its translation: CAITQGDREAYGYTF.